These 21 T cell receptor beta chains were all obtained from the same sample, sequenced in a study of blood T cell repertoires in COVID-19. Data came from immunoSEQ multiplex PCR; TCRdb stores just in-frame clones and leaves some out. The sample includes roughly 150,000 clones, more than 65% seen only once; the top ten take around 13%. Sequencing was carried out using peripheral blood. The receptors were sampled from a woman older than 75 with acute or convalescent COVID-19.

V usage is TRBV6-5 and J usage is TRBJ1-3; maybe TRBD1 (6 bases). V dropped 11 bases and J dropped 0 bases, with 11 bases sitting between them. The CDR3 has 13 amino acids. The V gene's germline CDR1 is MNHEY and CDR2 SVGAGI. CDR3 sequence: CAGGLPSGNTIYF. CDR3 DNA sequence: TGTGCCGGGGGCCTACCCTCTGGAAACACCATATATTTT.

The V and J genes are TRBV29-1 and TRBJ2-3; 7 bases align to TRBD2. The germline CDR1 and CDR2 sequences are SQVTM and ANQGSEA. V gave up 4 bases and J gave up 2 bases; unmatched junction bases: 3. This CDR3 region has 13 residues. The CDR3: CSVVGGITDTQYF. CDR3 DNA sequence: TGCAGCGTTGTGGGGGGGATCACAGATACGCAGTATTTT.

V is TRBV15 and J is TRBJ2-1; 9 bases align to TRBD1. Per the germline V gene, CDR1 is LNHNV and CDR2 is YYDKDF (reference sequence). The CDR3 consists of 16 residues. The trim removed 3 bases at V and 7 bases at J, leaving 10 bases unmatched. CDR3 in amino acids: CATSSRYGQGRNEQFF. In DNA form, the CDR3 reads TGTGCCACCAGCAGTCGCTATGGACAGGGGAGGAATGAGCAGTTCTTC. The whole variable domain, remainder taken from reference TRBV15 and TRBJ2-1, is DAMVIQNPRYQVTQFGKPVTLSCSQTLNHNVMYWYQQKSSQAPKLLFHYYDKDFNNEADTPDNFQSRRPNTSFCFLDIRSPGLGDTAMYLCATSSRYGQGRNEQFFGPGTRLTVL.

This chain connects TRBV13 to TRBJ2-7; 7 bases are shared with TRBD2. Trimming took 3 bases from V and 9 from J; bases not matched to a gene: 8. The CDR3 loop spans 13 amino acids. CDR1 and CDR2 from the germline V gene are PRHDT and FYEKMQ (reference sequence). As DNA, the CDR3 is TGTGCCAGCAGCTTTCGGTGGGAGGGCGGGCAGTACTTC. This gives the protein CASSFRWEGGQYF.

This chain joins TRBV30 and TRBJ1-2, with TRBD1 matching 7 bases. The V gene end was trimmed by 2 bases and the J gene end by 5 bases; junction bases not matched to a gene: 5. This CDR3 contains 13 residues. In germline, CDR1 is GTSNPN, CDR2 SVGIG (reference sequence). CDR3 sequence (DNA): TGTGCCTGGAGTCCCAGGGGGAAGTATGGCTACACCTTC. Protein: CAWSPRGKYGYTF.

About this clone itself: Other DNA sequences within the sample encode an identical CDR3. The rearrangement uses TRBV3-1 (or the pseudogene TRBV3-2) and TRBJ1-2; 9 nucleotides align to TRBD1. CDR1 and CDR2 from the germline V gene are LGHDT and YNNKEL (reference sequence). V lost 1 base, J lost 8 bases, and 2 bases stayed unmatched. The CDR3 has 13 residues. CDR3 bases: TGTGCCAGCAGCCAAGCGACAGGGGGAGGCTACACCTTC. This sequence encodes CASSQATGGGYTF.

The chain couples TRBV28 to TRBJ2-7; 7 positions match TRBD1. The J segment lost 6 bases and the V segment lost 7 bases, leaving 12 bases of the junction unmatched. This CDR3 contains 14 residues. Germline CDR1 is MDHEN and CDR2 is SYDVKM. The CDR3 is CASTTGQERVEQYF. In DNA form, the CDR3 reads TGTGCCAGCACCACCGGACAGGAACGAGTCGAGCAGTACTTC.

The chain carries TRBV11-2 and TRBJ2-3; 8 bases are a match to TRBD2. The V gene's germline CDR1 is SGHAT and CDR2 FQNNGV. V trimming: 2 bases; J trimming: 6 bases; junction bases outside the gene matches: 10. This CDR3 region has 16 residues. CDR3 sequence reads: CASSLQGAGGGDTQYF. CDR3 nucleotide sequence: TGTGCCAGCAGCTTACAAGGGGCGGGAGGAGGGGATACGCAGTATTTT.

V is TRBV7-2 and J is TRBJ2-1; 12 nucleotides match TRBD2. CDR1 and CDR2 (germline): SGHTA, FQGNSA. Trimming took 4 bases from V and 12 from J; bases not matched to a gene: 13. The CDR3 runs to 16 residues. CDR3 sequence: CASSSLLAGGPRGQFF. CDR3 in DNA: TGTGCCAGCAGCTCCCTACTAGCGGGGGGCCCGCGGGGGCAGTTCTTC.

The V gene is TRBV5-6, the J gene TRBJ2-3; a possible D gene is TRBD2 (6 bases). Trimming stripped 2 bases from V and 6 bases from J, with 16 bases between. Germline lookup yields CDR1 SGHDT and CDR2 YYEEEE. CDR3 length equals 15 residues. The CDR3 region is CASSFTAGSTDTQYF. The CDR3 bases are TGTGCCAGCAGCTTTACGGCGGGATCTACCGATACGCAGTATTTT.

The CDR3 loop reads CASSQFSSGRGNEQFF. The CDR3 coding sequence is TGCGCCAGCAGCCAATTCTCTAGCGGGAGAGGCAATGAGCAGTTCTTC. The V gene is TRBV4-1, the J gene TRBJ2-1, with 10 positions matching TRBD2. After removal of 2 bases from V and 6 bases from J, the junction contained 7 bases not matched to a gene. Per germline, CDR1 MGHRA and CDR2 YSYEKL. The CDR3 is made up of 16 amino acids.

This chain uses TRBV2 with TRBJ2-7, with TRBD2 identical over 12 bases. CDR3 size: 16 residues. Germline-derived CDR1 and CDR2 are SNHLY and FYNNEI. The V segment lost 6 bases and the J segment 6 bases; nucleotides outside the gene matches: 12. The CDR3 sequence: CASRARLAGDVSEQYF. The CDR3, as DNA: TGTGCCAGCAGAGCAAGACTAGCGGGAGATGTTTCCGAGCAGTACTTC.

The V call is TRBV6-1, the J call TRBJ1-6, with D possibly being TRBD1 (5 bases). The CDR3 is 16 amino acids. Germline V gene sequence: CDR1 MNHNS, CDR2 SASEGT. V lost 1 base to trimming and J lost 3 bases, with 10 bases between them. CDR3 protein: CASSEDGGSYNSPLHF. In nucleotides, the CDR3 is TGTGCCAGCAGTGAAGACGGGGGTAGCTATAATTCACCCCTCCACTTT.

V gene TRBV30 combines with J gene TRBJ1-1, with 11 nucleotides matching TRBD1. The J segment lost 5 bases and the V segment lost 5 bases, leaving 4 bases of the junction unmatched. This CDR3 has 13 amino acids. Germline loops: CDR1 GTSNPN, CDR2 SVGIG (reference sequence). The CDR3 spells CAWGGQGGTEAFF. The CDR3 nucleotides are TGTGCCTGGGGGGGACAGGGGGGTACTGAAGCTTTCTTT.

This clone appeared a single time. The chain joins TRBV3-1 (or the pseudogene TRBV3-2) to TRBJ1-1; D might be TRBD1 (5 bases). The CDR3 contains 13 residues. Germline CDR1 LGHDT, CDR2 YNNKEL (reference sequence). V was trimmed by 5 bases and J by 8 bases, leaving 15 bases between them. The CDR3 sequence is CASSSTTQGEAFF. CDR3 DNA: TGTGCCAGCAGCTCGACAACCCAGGGAGAAGCTTTCTTT.

In this sample, this clone turned up many times. The chain combines TRBV4-1 with TRBJ1-1; the match to TRBD1 covers 10 bases. The CDR3 is 18 amino acids. Losses at the gene ends were 6 bases for V and 1 base for J; bases not matched to a gene: 14. Germline V CDR1 and CDR2: MGHRA, YSYEKL. CDR3 bases: TGCGCCAGCAGGACAGGGGGCGCCGTTCGAGGGTCGAACACTGAAGCTTTCTTT. Translated, it gives CASRTGGAVRGSNTEAFF.

This clone occurred once. The rearrangement uses TRBV9 and TRBJ2-3; D perhaps matches TRBD1 (6 bases). The CDR3 runs to 16 residues. The germline V and J ends were trimmed by 0 bases and 4 bases, with 15 bases remaining between them. Germline loops: CDR1 SGDLS, CDR2 YYNGEE. The CDR3 loop reads CASSVEGRQESDTQYF. Here the CDR3 DNA reads TGTGCCAGCAGCGTAGAGGGGAGACAGGAATCAGATACGCAGTATTTT.

The rearrangement uses TRBV10-2 and TRBJ1-5, with D perhaps matching TRBD1 (6 bases). Trimming took off 5 bases at V and 0 bases at J, with 11 bases between the two ends. Germline V lookup: CDR1 WSHSY, CDR2 SAAADI. This CDR3 comprises 15 residues. CDR3 loop: CASSHGQISNQPQHF. The CDR3 DNA reads as TGCGCCAGCAGTCACGGACAGATTAGCAATCAGCCCCAGCATTTT.

The J gene is TRBJ2-7, the V gene TRBV18; tentatively, D is TRBD1 (5 bases). The germline gives CDR1 KGHSH, CDR2 LQKENI. Trimming took off 6 bases at V and 0 bases at J, with 9 bases between the two ends. The CDR3 covers 13 residues. CDR3 DNA sequence: TGTGCCAGCTCGTCAGGGCTCTCCTACGAGCAGTACTTC. Protein sequence: CASSSGLSYEQYF.

The genes are TRBV11-2 and TRBJ2-2; 9 bases align to TRBD1. V lost 0 bases and J lost 5; bases outside the gene matches: 7. Germline values: CDR1 SGHAT, CDR2 FQNNGV. The CDR3 totals 17 residues. CDR3 loop: CASSLERTGARTGELFF. In DNA form, the CDR3 reads TGTGCCAGCAGCTTAGAGCGGACAGGGGCAAGGACCGGGGAGCTGTTTTTT.

The V call is TRBV7-2, the J call TRBJ2-3; 12 bases match TRBD2. V shed 3 bases and J 6 bases; nucleotides not matched to a gene: 4. Germline CDR1 and CDR2: SGHTA and FQGNSA. The CDR3 is 15 residues long. CDR3 protein: CASSFASGRGDTQYF. Written as DNA, the CDR3 is TGTGCCAGCAGCTTCGCTAGCGGGAGGGGGGATACGCAGTATTTT.